The clone carrying this TCR beta chain has at least ten counts. Its matching antigen is unknown. Sequencing was done on patients that had shown CD8+CD57+ cell expansion by flow cytometry. This specimen belongs to a study of CD8+CD57+ T cells in acquired aplastic anemia. General study points: Patients and controls shared twenty-nine CD8+ CDR3 sequences, highly expressed in patients. No significant difference in CD8+ Simpson's diversity was found between patients and controls.

TCR beta VDJ and CDR3 profiling used genomic DNA as template. TCRdb redid the calling of the reads with MiXCR, one entry per CDR3 protein. Among approximately 300,000 distinct CDR3 sequences listed, 45% to 65% were seen once. With 0 bases removed from V and 0 bases from J, the gap between germline ends came to 6 bases. This CDR3 comprises 16 residues. From germline, CDR1 is LGHDT and CDR2 YNNKEL (reference sequence). The specimen sequenced was sorted CD4+, CD8+, or CD8+CD57+ T cells (not recorded which) from PBMCs. The J gene is TRBJ2-6, the V gene TRBV3-1; D ambiguous. The TCR comes from a human donor with aplastic anemia. Here the CDR3 reads CASSQEPGSGANVLTF. The CDR3 bases are TGTGCCAGCAGCCAAGAACCAGGCTCTGGGGCCAACGTCCTGACTTTC. The whole variable domain, filled in from reference TRBV3-1 and TRBJ2-6, reads DTAVSQTPKYLVTQMGNDKSIKCEQNLGHDTMYWYKQDSKKFLKIMFSYNNKELIINETVPNRFSPKSPDKAHLNLHINSLELGDSAVYFCASSQEPGSGANVLTFGAGSRLTVL.